This is a list of T cell receptor beta chains from one sample in a study of blood T cell repertoires in COVID-19. The protocol was immunoSEQ multiplex PCR, while the TCRdb copy is restricted to in-frame clones and leaves out a portion. The sample includes about 160,000 clones, 81% of them seen just once. The sample consisted of peripheral blood. The origin of the receptors is a man aged 55-75 years with active or convalescent COVID-19. Each CDR3 is given with its conserved first and last residue. Each record gives: V gene, J gene, clone size, D gene, CDR3 DNA, CDR3 protein. D genes are given only for firm matches. Where a row states a size, it is once, few, many or the class of an expanded clone; other rows omit it.

TRBV7-2	TRBJ1-1	NA	TRBD1	TGTGCCAGCAGCCAGGGACAGGGGCTAATCAGCGCTTTCTTT	CASSQGQGLISAFF
TRBV7-2	TRBJ2-7	NA	NA	TGTGCCAGCAGCTTGTCCCGTCGAACACAGGATGCCTACGAGCAGTACTTC	CASSLSRRTQDAYEQYF
TRBV9	TRBJ2-1	once	NA	TGTGCCAGCAGCGTAGGAGGTACACCCGCGGGGAGGGAGCAGTTCTTC	CASSVGGTPAGREQFF
TRBV24-1	TRBJ1-1	NA	NA	TGTGCCACCAGTGATACGCGGAAGGGGCTCACTGAAGCTTTCTTT	CATSDTRKGLTEAFF
TRBV11-3	TRBJ2-7	NA	TRBD1	TGTGCCAGCAGCGCCAGGACAGGGTGGGAGCAGTACTTC	CASSARTGWEQYF
TRBV6-5	TRBJ2-2	NA	TRBD1	TGTGCCAGCAAGGACCGGGACAGGGGTACCGGGGAGCTGTTTTTT	CASKDRDRGTGELFF
TRBV3-1/TRBV3-2	TRBJ2-1	NA	NA	TGTGCCAGCAGCCCTGGGCGTCATGAGCAGTTCTTC	CASSPGRHEQFF
TRBV6-5	TRBJ1-1	NA	NA	TGTGCCAGCAGCAATGGGCAGAAGAACACTGAAGCTTTCTTT	CASSNGQKNTEAFF
TRBV10-3	TRBJ2-1	NA	NA	TGTGCCATGGGGGGGCTTGAGGCGCAGTTCTTC	CAMGGLEAQFF
TRBV6-6	TRBJ1-1	NA	NA	TGTGCCAGCAGGGAGCCCCAGGGAAGGAACACTGAAGCTTTCTTT	CASREPQGRNTEAFF
TRBV4-1	TRBJ2-1	NA	TRBD2	TGCGCCAGCAGCCAAGAGGATTCTCAGGTAGCGGGAGGGCCGAGAAATGAGCAGTTCTTC	CASSQEDSQVAGGPRNEQFF
TRBV19	TRBJ1-6	NA	TRBD1	TGTGCCAGTAGTGATCAGGGGGCAAATTCACCCCTCCACTTT	CASSDQGANSPLHF
TRBV24-1	TRBJ1-2	few	NA	TGTGCCACCAGTGACCGGTATGGCTACACCTTC	CATSDRYGYTF